This TCR beta chain came from a study of OX40 agonist ivuxolimab in advanced cancers. Overall study: With a range of roughly 20 to 90, age averaged approximately 54 years, and roughly 80% were male.

TCRdb's copy holds only in-frame clones and misses some; the assay was immunoSEQ multiplex PCR. The sample carries nearly 80,000 clones, over 75% recorded once. The TCR originated in an adult with an advanced solid tumor such as melanoma, head and neck, liver or kidney cancer. The material sequenced was CD4+ or CD8+ T cells sorted from blood, taken in a trial of the OX40 agonist ivuxolimab.

CDR3 coding DNA: TGCGCCAGCAGCTTGGACGCTTACTCCTACAATGAGCAGTTCTTC. This codes for CASSLDAYSYNEQFF. The rearrangement uses TRBV5-1 and TRBJ2-1, with D unclear. The length of the CDR3 is 15 residues. Germline values: CDR1 SGHRS, CDR2 YFSETQ. The V end was cut by 0 bases, the J end by 0 bases, with 7 bases between. The whole variable domain, filled in from reference TRBV5-1 and TRBJ2-1, reads KAGVTQTPRYLIKTRGQQVTLSCSPISGHRSVSWYQQTPGQGLQFLFEYFSETQRNKGNFPGRFSGRQFSNSRSEMNVSTLELGDSALYLCASSLDAYSYNEQFFGPGTRLTVL.